This T cell receptor beta chain was profiled in a study of cytomegalovirus exposure and HLA in healthy donors. Across the whole study: In an earlier analysis, 90 million to 120 million unique TCR beta sequences were found from 150 million to 200 million T cells. Drawn from HLA-typed donors, 65 million to 100 million unique TCRs were held in an early data release.

This PCR relied on a set of 60 Vbeta primers and 13 Jbeta primers. The repertoire was sequenced with immunoSEQ multiplex PCR; TCRdb's copy has only in-frame clones and lacks some. This sample has under 200,000 clones; 86% occur once, and the top ten carry around 0.3%. On this clone: The antigen remains undetermined.

Findings and limits, study-wide: About 87% or about 30% of the time was how often most TCR beta V segments were productive, according to an earlier analysis. CMV antigen specificity was confirmed in vitro for a few CMV-associated chains.

The origin of this receptor is a woman in her twenties or thirties in good health and CMV-seronegative. The sequencing sample was made of PBMCs.

The CDR3 nucleotides read TGCGCCAGCACAATACAGGGGGCCGGGGAGCTGTTTTTT. Encoded protein: CASTIQGAGELFF. The chain employs TRBV5-1 and TRBJ2-2; TRBD1 aligns across 8 bases. Losses at the gene ends were 6 bases for V and 6 bases for J; bases not matched to a gene: 4. CDR1 and CDR2 from the germline V gene are SGHRS and YFSETQ. There are 13 residues in the CDR3.